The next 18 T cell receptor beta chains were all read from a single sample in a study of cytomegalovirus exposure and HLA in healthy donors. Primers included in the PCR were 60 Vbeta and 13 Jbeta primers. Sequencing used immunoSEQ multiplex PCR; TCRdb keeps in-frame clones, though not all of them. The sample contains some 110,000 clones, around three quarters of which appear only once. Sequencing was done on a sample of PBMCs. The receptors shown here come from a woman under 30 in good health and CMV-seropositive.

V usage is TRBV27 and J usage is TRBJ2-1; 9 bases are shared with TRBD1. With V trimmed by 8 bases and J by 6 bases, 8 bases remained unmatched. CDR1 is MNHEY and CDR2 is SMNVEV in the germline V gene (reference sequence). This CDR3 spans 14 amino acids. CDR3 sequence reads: CASEVGTGSNEQFF. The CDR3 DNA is TGTGCCAGCGAGGTCGGGACAGGGAGCAATGAGCAGTTCTTC.

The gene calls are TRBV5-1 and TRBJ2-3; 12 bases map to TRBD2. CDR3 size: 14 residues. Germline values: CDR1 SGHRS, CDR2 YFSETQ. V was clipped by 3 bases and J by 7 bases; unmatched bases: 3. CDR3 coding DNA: TGCGCCAGCAGCTCGGGACTAGCGGGTAATACGCAGTATTTT. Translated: CASSSGLAGNTQYF.

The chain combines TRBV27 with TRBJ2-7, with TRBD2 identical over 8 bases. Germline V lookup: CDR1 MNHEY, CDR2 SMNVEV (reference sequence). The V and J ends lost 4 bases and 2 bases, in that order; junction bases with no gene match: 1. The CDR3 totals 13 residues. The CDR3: CASSSGGPYEQYF. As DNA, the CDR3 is TGTGCCAGCAGTTCGGGGGGGCCCTACGAGCAGTACTTC.

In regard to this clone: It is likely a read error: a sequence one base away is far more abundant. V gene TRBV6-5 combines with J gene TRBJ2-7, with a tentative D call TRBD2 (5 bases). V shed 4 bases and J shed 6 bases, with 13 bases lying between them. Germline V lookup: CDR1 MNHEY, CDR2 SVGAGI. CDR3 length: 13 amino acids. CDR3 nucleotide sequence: TGTGCCAGCAGTTTCCCGGAAGAGGGCGAGCAGTACTTC. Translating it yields CASSFPEEGEQYF.

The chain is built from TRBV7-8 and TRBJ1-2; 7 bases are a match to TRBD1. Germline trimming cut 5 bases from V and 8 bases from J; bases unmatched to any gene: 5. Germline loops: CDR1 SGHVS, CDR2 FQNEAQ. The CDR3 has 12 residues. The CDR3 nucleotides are TGTGCCAGCAGCCGGGACAGTGCGGGCTACACCTTC. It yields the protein CASSRDSAGYTF. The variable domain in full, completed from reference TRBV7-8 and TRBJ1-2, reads GAGVSQSPRYKVAKRGQDVALRCDPISGHVSLFWYQQALGQGPEFLTYFQNEAQLDKSGLPSDRFFAERPEGSVSTLKIQRTQQEDSAVYLCASSRDSAGYTFGSGTRLTVV.

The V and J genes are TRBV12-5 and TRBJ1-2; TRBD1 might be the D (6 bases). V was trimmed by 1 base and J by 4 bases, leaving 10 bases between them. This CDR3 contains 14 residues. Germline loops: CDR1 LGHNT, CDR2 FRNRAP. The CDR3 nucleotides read TGTGCTAGTGGTTTGGACAGGGCGTTCTATGGCTACACCTTC. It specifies CASGLDRAFYGYTF.

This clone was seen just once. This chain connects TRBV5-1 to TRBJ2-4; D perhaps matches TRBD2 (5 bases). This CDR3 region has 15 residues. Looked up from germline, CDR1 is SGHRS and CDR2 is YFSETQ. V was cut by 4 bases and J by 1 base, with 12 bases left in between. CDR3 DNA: TGCGCCAGCAGCATCCCGCGAGGGGCCAAAAACATTCAGTACTTC. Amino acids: CASSIPRGAKNIQYF.

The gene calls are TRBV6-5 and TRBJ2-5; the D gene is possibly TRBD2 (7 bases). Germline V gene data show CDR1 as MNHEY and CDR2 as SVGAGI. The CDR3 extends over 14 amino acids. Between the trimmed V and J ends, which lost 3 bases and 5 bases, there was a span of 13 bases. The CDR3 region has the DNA TGTGCCAGCAGTTATGAGGGGGGGACGGAGACCCAGTACTTC. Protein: CASSYEGGTETQYF.

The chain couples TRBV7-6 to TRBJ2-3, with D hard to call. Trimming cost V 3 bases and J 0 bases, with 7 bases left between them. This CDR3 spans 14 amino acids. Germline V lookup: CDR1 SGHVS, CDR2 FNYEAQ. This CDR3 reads CASSFADSTDTQYF. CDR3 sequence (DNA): TGTGCCAGCAGCTTCGCGGATAGCACAGATACGCAGTATTTT.

In DNA, the CDR3 is TGTGCCAGTAGTATAGTTGTACTTACGCAGTATTTT. It is translated as CASSIVVLTQYF. The rearrangement uses TRBV19 and TRBJ2-3; no reliable D call. This CDR3 region has 12 residues. V was shortened by 1 base and J by 8 bases, with 7 bases between the two germline ends. The germline V gene encodes CDR1 LNHDA and CDR2 SQIVND (reference sequence). Looking up the rest from reference TRBV19 and TRBJ2-3 gives the full variable domain: DGGITQSPKYLFRKEGQNVTLSCEQNLNHDAMYWYRQDPGQGLRLIYYSQIVNDFQKGDIAEGYSVSREKKESFPLTVTSAQKNPTAFYLCASSIVVLTQYFGPGTRLTVL.

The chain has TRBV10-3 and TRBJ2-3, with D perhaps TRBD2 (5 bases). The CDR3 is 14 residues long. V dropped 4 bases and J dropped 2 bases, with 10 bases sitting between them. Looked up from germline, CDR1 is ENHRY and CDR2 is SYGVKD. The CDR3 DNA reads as TGTGCCATCAGTGCTATGGAGGTCACAGATACGCAGTATTTT. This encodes CAISAMEVTDTQYF.

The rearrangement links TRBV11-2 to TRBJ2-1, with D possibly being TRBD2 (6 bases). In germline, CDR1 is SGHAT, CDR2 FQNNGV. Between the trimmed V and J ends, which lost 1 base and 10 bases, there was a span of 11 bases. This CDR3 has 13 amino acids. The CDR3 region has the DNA TGTGCCAGCAGCTTAGTGGAGGGATACGAGCAGTTCTTC. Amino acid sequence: CASSLVEGYEQFF.

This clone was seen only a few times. The CDR3 is CASSLPGLAGAQTQYF. CDR3 DNA: TGCGCCAGCTCCCTCCCCGGACTAGCGGGAGCGCAGACCCAGTACTTC. This rearrangement joins TRBV5-1 to TRBJ2-5; 13 nucleotides align to TRBD2. The CDR3 runs 16 residues. Trimming at V came to 7 bases and at J to 6 bases, leaving 12 bases not matched to a gene. Germline V gene data show CDR1 as SGHRS and CDR2 as YFSETQ.

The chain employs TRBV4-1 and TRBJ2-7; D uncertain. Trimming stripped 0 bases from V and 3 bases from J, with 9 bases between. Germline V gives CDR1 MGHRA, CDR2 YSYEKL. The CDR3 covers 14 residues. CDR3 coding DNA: TGCGCCAGCAGCCAAGAGGGCCGTTACTACGAGCAGTACTTC. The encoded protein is CASSQEGRYYEQYF.

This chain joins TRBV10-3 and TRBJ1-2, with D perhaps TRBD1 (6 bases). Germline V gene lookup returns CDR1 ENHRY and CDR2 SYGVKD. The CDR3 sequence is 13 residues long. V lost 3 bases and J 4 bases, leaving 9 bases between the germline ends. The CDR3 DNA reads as TGTGCCATCAGTGAAGGGGGGGCCTATGGCTACACCTTC. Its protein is CAISEGGAYGYTF.

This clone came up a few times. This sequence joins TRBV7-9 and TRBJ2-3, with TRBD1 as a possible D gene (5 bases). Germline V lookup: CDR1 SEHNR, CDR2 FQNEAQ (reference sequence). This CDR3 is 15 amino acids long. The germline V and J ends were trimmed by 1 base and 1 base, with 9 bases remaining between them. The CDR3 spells CASSLVGEGTDTQYF. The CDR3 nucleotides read TGTGCCAGCAGCTTAGTAGGGGAAGGCACAGATACGCAGTATTTT.

The chain's CDR3 is CASSSSGGRPEAFF. Here the CDR3 DNA reads TGTGCCAGCAGCTCGTCAGGGGGGCGCCCTGAAGCTTTCTTT. V usage is TRBV11-1 and J usage is TRBJ1-1; the match to TRBD1 covers 7 bases. The CDR3 has 14 residues. V gave up 4 bases and J gave up 6 bases; unmatched junction bases: 8. The germline CDR1 and CDR2 sequences are SGHAT and FQDESV (reference sequence).

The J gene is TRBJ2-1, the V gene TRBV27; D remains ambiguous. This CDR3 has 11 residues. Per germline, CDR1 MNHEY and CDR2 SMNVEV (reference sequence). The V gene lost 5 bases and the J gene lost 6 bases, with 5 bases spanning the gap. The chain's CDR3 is CASSRSNEQFF. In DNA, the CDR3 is TGTGCCAGCAGTCGCAGCAATGAGCAGTTCTTC.